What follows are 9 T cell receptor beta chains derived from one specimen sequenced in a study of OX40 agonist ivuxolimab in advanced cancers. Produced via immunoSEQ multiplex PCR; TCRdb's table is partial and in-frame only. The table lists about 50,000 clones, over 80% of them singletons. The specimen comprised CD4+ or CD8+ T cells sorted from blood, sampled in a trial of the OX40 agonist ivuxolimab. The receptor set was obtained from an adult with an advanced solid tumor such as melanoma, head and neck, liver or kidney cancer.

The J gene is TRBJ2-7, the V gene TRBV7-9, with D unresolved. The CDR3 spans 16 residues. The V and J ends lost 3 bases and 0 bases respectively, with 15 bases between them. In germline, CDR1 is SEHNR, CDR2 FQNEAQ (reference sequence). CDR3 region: CASSFTEGASSYEQYF. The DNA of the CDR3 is TGTGCCAGCAGCTTCACGGAAGGAGCGTCCTCCTACGAGCAGTACTTC.

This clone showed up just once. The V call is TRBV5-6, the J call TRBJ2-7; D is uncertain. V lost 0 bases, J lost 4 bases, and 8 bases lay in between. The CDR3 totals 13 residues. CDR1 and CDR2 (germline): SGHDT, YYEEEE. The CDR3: CASSLEGRYEQYF. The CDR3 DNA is TGTGCCAGCAGCTTGGAGGGAAGGTACGAGCAGTACTTC.

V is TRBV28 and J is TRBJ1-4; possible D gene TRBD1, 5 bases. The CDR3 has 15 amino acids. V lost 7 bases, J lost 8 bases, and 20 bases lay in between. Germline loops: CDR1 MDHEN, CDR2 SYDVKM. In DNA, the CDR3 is TGTGCCAGCAACAACGGGGGGTACAGAGAGGAAAAACTGTTTTTT. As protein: CASNNGGYREEKLFF.

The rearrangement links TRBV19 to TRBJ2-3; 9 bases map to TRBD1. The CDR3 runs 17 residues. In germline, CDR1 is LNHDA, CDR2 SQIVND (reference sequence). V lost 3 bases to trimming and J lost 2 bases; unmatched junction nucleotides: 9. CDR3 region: CASSIVFGQGPTDTQYF. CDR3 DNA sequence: TGTGCCAGTAGTATCGTTTTTGGACAGGGGCCCACAGATACGCAGTATTTT.

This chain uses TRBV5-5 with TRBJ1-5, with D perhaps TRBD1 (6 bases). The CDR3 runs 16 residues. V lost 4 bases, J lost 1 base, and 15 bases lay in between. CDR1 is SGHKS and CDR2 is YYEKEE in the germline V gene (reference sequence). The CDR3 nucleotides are TGTGCCAGCAGCCCGACTTCCAGGGGCAGCAATCAGCCCCAGCATTTT. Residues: CASSPTSRGSNQPQHF.

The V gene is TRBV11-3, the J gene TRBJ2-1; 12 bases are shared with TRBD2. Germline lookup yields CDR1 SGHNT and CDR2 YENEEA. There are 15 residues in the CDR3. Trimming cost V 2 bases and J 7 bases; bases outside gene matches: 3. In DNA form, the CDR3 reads TGTGCCAGCAGCTTAAGGACTAGCGGGATTAATGAGCAGTTCTTC. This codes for CASSLRTSGINEQFF.

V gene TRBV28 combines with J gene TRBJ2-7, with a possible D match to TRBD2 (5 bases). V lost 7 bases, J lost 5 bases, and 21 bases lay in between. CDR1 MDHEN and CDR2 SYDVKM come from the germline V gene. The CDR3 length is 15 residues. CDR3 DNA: TGTGCCAGCATCCACCAGGCTCTCGGGGTCGACGAGCAGTACTTC. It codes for CASIHQALGVDEQYF.

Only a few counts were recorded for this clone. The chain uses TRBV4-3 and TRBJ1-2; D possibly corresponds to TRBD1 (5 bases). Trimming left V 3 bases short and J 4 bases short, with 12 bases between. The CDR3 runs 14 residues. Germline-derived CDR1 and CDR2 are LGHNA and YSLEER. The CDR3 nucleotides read TGCGCCAGCAGCCAGAAGGGACTCCCCTATGGCTACACCTTC. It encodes CASSQKGLPYGYTF.

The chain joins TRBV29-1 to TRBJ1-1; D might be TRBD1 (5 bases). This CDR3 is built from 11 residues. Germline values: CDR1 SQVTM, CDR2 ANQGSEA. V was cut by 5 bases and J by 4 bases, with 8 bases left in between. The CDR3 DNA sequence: TGCAGCGTTCGGGGGGGCACTGAAGCTTTCTTT. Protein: CSVRGGTEAFF.